These 23 T cell receptor beta chains share one sample of origin, sequenced in a study of beta chain features in type 1 diabetes. Reverse transcription of all isolated RNA meant that expressed TCRB transcripts were sequenced. TCRdb's copy holds only in-frame clones and misses some; the assay was immunoSEQ multiplex PCR. Of roughly 130,000 clones listed, approximately 9.2% are singletons. The sample was central memory CD4+ T cells from blood. These receptors came from a man between 18 and 29 years old in good health.

This chain links TRBV6-4 with TRBJ2-1; 11 bases agree with TRBD2. The CDR3 totals 13 residues. CDR1 and CDR2 (germline): MRHNA, SNTAGT. V shed 10 bases and J 5 bases; nucleotides not matched to a gene: 4. The CDR3 DNA reads TGTGCCACTAGACTAGCGGGGAACAATGAGCAGTTCTTC. This gives the protein CATRLAGNNEQFF.

V is TRBV19 and J is TRBJ1-1, with 7 bases matching TRBD1. The CDR3 has 15 amino acids. Germline V lookup: CDR1 LNHDA, CDR2 SQIVND (reference sequence). V was clipped by 5 bases and J by 7 bases; unmatched bases: 13. CDR3 sequence reads: CASSPLDRSSGEAFF. The CDR3 DNA is TGTGCCAGTAGTCCACTGGACAGGAGCAGCGGTGAAGCTTTCTTT.

At least ten counts were recorded for this clone. This CDR3 is also generated by other DNA sequences in the sample. V usage is TRBV29-1 and J usage is TRBJ1-6; D remains unclear. Trimming left V 6 bases short and J 7 bases short, with 13 bases between. This CDR3 spans 13 amino acids. From germline, CDR1 is SQVTM and CDR2 ANQGSEA. CDR3 sequence: CSVRTGINSPLHF. The DNA of the CDR3 is TGCAGCGTAAGGACGGGGATCAATTCACCCCTCCACTTT.

As DNA, the CDR3 is TGTGCCAGCAGCGCATATTCCGGGACTAGCGGGGGAGAGACCCAGTACTTC. Protein: CASSAYSGTSGGETQYF. The chain links TRBV9 to TRBJ2-5, with TRBD2 matching 14 bases. There are 17 residues in the CDR3. Germline V gene lookup returns CDR1 SGDLS and CDR2 YYNGEE. Trimming cost V 3 bases and J 4 bases; bases outside gene matches: 8.

This clone was counted only a few times. The gene calls are TRBV7-2 and TRBJ1-5, with 8 bases identical to TRBD1. This CDR3 has 16 residues. The junction had 4 bases not matched to a gene; V was cut back by 2 bases and J by 1 base. CDR1 and CDR2 from the germline V gene are SGHTA and FQGNSA. DNA of the CDR3: TGTGCCAGCAGCTTAAGCAGGGGGCGGAGCAATCAGCCCCAGCATTTT. It encodes CASSLSRGRSNQPQHF.

The genes are TRBV4-1 and TRBJ1-3, with D perhaps matching TRBD1 (6 bases). The CDR3 length is 16 residues. The V gene lost 2 bases and the J gene lost 4 bases, with 15 bases spanning the gap. CDR1 and CDR2 (germline): MGHRA, YSYEKL. The CDR3 DNA reads TGCGCCAGCAGCCAAAATTCACAGGGACCCGGAAACACCATATATTTT. This sequence encodes CASSQNSQGPGNTIYF.

This chain joins TRBV4-3 and TRBJ2-5, with a possible D match to TRBD2 (5 bases). This CDR3 is 14 amino acids long. Germline V gene lookup returns CDR1 LGHNA and CDR2 YSLEER. V lost 0 bases and J lost 5, with 10 bases in between. CDR3 region: CASSQESGGETQYF. The CDR3 region has the DNA TGCGCCAGCAGCCAAGAAAGTGGCGGGGAGACCCAGTACTTC.

The chain combines TRBV9 with TRBJ1-3; maybe TRBD1 (6 bases). V was cut by 0 bases and J by 8 bases, with 12 bases left in between. The CDR3 covers 14 residues. Germline loops: CDR1 SGDLS, CDR2 YYNGEE. For the CDR3, the DNA is TGTGCCAGCAGCGTAGGGGGGCAGGGTGACACCATATATTTT. Protein: CASSVGGQGDTIYF.

There are a few counts of this clone. The chain employs TRBV15 and TRBJ1-2, with 12 bases matching TRBD1. The CDR3 totals 17 residues. V lost 1 base and J lost 6; bases outside the gene matches: 9. Germline values: CDR1 LNHNV, CDR2 YYDKDF (reference sequence). The CDR3 bases are TGTGCCACCAGCAGAGGGGGGACAGGGGGCCTTTGGGATGGCTACACCTTC. Residues: CATSRGGTGGLWDGYTF.

The V and J genes are TRBV5-4 and TRBJ2-2; no definite D call. CDR3 length equals 15 residues. Germline assignment: CDR1 SGHNT and CDR2 YYREEE (reference sequence). V was cut by 1 base and J by 4 bases, with 11 bases left in between. The CDR3 protein is CASSLSLAVTGELFF. CDR3 nucleotides: TGTGCCAGCAGCTTGTCCCTCGCGGTCACCGGGGAGCTGTTTTTT.

The chain links TRBV5-1 to TRBJ2-7; a weak D match, TRBD2 (7 bases). This CDR3 is 14 amino acids long. Trimming pared 2 bases from V and 7 bases from J, leaving 16 bases between. CDR1 SGHRS and CDR2 YFSETQ come from the germline V gene. The CDR3 sequence: CASSFWGGAREQYF. In DNA form, the CDR3 reads TGCGCCAGCAGCTTCTGGGGGGGGGCCAGGGAGCAGTACTTC.

This sequence joins TRBV2 and TRBJ2-5; TRBD1 is a possible D gene (6 bases). Matching the DNA end better, TRBJ2-7 makes the J call doubtful. The CDR3 spans 12 residues. Germline V lookup: CDR1 SNHLY, CDR2 FYNNEI. CDR3 residues: CASSATGIEQYF. Here the CDR3 DNA reads TGTGCCAGCAGTGCCACAGGGATCGAGCAGTACTTC.

This clone was detected many times. The rearrangement links TRBV7-6 to TRBJ2-1; TRBD2 agrees at 8 bases. The CDR3 loop spans 15 amino acids. V lost 3 bases and J lost 2; bases outside the gene matches: 3. CDR1 and CDR2 from the germline V gene are SGHVS and FNYEAQ. The CDR3 nucleotides are TGTGCCAGCAGCTTTGCTAGCGGGCCCTACAATGAGCAGTTCTTC. The encoded protein is CASSFASGPYNEQFF.

The V gene is TRBV11-2, the J gene TRBJ2-7, with a possible D match to TRBD1 (5 bases). The ends were cut back, 6 bases at V and 0 bases at J, with 12 bases in the middle. Germline assignment: CDR1 SGHAT and CDR2 FQNNGV. The length of the CDR3 is 14 residues. CDR3 DNA sequence: TGTGCCAGCAGTAACAGGCTCAACTCCTACGAGCAGTACTTC. This sequence encodes CASSNRLNSYEQYF.

The V and J genes are TRBV9 and TRBJ1-1; 8 nucleotides match TRBD1. The CDR3 totals 14 residues. J gave up 4 bases and V 0 bases, and 2 bases lay outside the gene matches. Germline V gene data show CDR1 as SGDLS and CDR2 as YYNGEE. The CDR3 bases are TGTGCCAGCAGCGTAGGGCAGGGGGCCACTGAAGCTTTCTTT. Protein: CASSVGQGATEAFF.

The rearrangement joins TRBV11-2 to TRBJ2-7; possibly TRBD1 for D (6 bases). CDR1 SGHAT and CDR2 FQNNGV come from the germline V gene. The V end lost 7 bases, the J end lost 3 bases, and 22 bases lay between the germline ends. This CDR3 is built from 16 residues. The CDR3: CASTLARQGFNYEQYF. CDR3 nucleotides: TGTGCCAGCACCCTGGCCCGCCAGGGGTTTAACTACGAGCAGTACTTC.

Details on this clone: Since a much larger clone is just one base distant, this may be a read error. This sequence joins TRBV28 and TRBJ1-2; 8 nucleotides align to TRBD1. Looked up from germline, CDR1 is MDHEN and CDR2 is SYDVKM. The CDR3 runs 13 residues. V was pared by 6 bases and J by 5 bases, with 5 bases of the junction left unmatched. CDR3 in amino acids: CASSQGQGYGYTF. The CDR3 DNA follows: TGTGCCAGCAGCCAAGGACAGGGTTATGGCTACACCTTC.

In this sample, this clone turned up a few times. The chain recombines TRBV28 with TRBJ2-6; no clear D gene. V was shortened by 2 bases and J by 1 base, with 9 bases between the two germline ends. Germline lookup yields CDR1 MDHEN and CDR2 SYDVKM. The CDR3 length is 16 residues. The CDR3 spells CASSLGRFSGANVLTF. CDR3 coding DNA: TGTGCCAGCAGTTTAGGGCGATTTTCTGGGGCCAACGTCCTGACTTTC.

This clone was found a few times. Other DNA sequences of this sample code for an identical CDR3. The CDR3 sequence is CASSEYLTGELFF. The CDR3 nucleotides read TGTGCCAGCAGTGAATATCTTACCGGGGAGCTGTTTTTT. J is TRBJ2-2 and V is TRBV25-1, with D uncertain. V lost 0 bases and J 5 bases, leaving 4 bases between the germline ends. Germline V CDR1 and CDR2: MGHDK, SYGVNS. This CDR3 comprises 13 residues.

This clone was detected only a few times. The chain is built from TRBV7-9 and TRBJ2-2, with TRBD1 as a possible D gene (6 bases). Germline values: CDR1 SEHNR, CDR2 FQNEAQ (reference sequence). V dropped 5 bases and J dropped 3 bases, with 13 bases sitting between them. There are 15 residues in the CDR3. CDR3: CASSDRTRDTGELFF. The CDR3 DNA is TGTGCCAGCAGCGACAGGACCCGCGACACCGGGGAGCTGTTTTTT.

There are a few counts of this clone. The chain joins TRBV7-2 to TRBJ2-5, with D uncertain. The DNA end lines up better with TRBJ2-7; the J call may be wrong. The germline gives CDR1 SGHTA, CDR2 FQGNSA. This CDR3 has 14 amino acids. The CDR3 DNA is TGTGCCAGCACCCTGCCCGCGGTCTTCCACGAGCAGTACTTC. This sequence encodes CASTLPAVFHEQYF.

The rearrangement uses TRBV5-1 and TRBJ2-3; 7 bases are shared with TRBD2. CDR3 length equals 14 residues. CDR1 SGHRS and CDR2 YFSETQ come from the germline V gene. V was pared by 6 bases and J by 2 bases, with 6 bases of the junction left unmatched. The CDR3 is CASMGGSLTDTQYF. In DNA, the CDR3 is TGCGCCAGCATGGGGGGGAGCCTCACAGATACGCAGTATTTT.

V gene TRBV7-8 combines with J gene TRBJ1-2; D unresolved. V was pared by 6 bases and J by 4 bases, with 27 bases between. The CDR3 runs 18 residues. Germline-derived CDR1 and CDR2 are SGHVS and FQNEAQ. The CDR3 loop reads CASSRLTPQIADRYGYTF. The CDR3 region has the DNA TGTGCCAGCAGTAGACTTACTCCCCAGATCGCAGATCGCTATGGCTACACCTTC.